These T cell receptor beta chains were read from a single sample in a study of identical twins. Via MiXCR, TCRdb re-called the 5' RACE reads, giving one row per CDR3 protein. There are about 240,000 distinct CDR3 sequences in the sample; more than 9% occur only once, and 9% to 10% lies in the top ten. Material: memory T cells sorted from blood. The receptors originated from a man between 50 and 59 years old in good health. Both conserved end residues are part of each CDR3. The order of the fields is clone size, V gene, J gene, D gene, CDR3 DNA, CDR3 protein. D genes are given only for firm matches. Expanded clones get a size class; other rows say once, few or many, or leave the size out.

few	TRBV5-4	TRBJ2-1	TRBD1	TGTGCCAGCAGCTTGGCGGGACAGGGGTCGATAGGTTCCTACAATGAGCAGTTCTTC	CASSLAGQGSIGSYNEQFF
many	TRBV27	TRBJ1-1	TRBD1	TGTGCCAGCAGTAGACAGGGGGCGGAGAACACTGAAGCTTTCTTT	CASSRQGAENTEAFF
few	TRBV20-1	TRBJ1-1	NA	TGCAGTGCTAGAGATCCGGCCGGTGGACTTTTTACTGAAGCTTTCTTT	CSARDPAGGLFTEAFF
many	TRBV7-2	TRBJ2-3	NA	TGTGCCAGCAGCTACAGGCTTCCCACAGATACGCAGTATTTT	CASSYRLPTDTQYF
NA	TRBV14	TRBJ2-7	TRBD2	TGTGCCAGCAGCCATAGTGCGGGAGGCGCCTACGAGCAGTACTTC	CASSHSAGGAYEQYF
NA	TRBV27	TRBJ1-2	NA	TGTGCCAGCAGTTTACGGGGGGGGAGGTTTGGCTACACCTTC	CASSLRGGRFGYTF
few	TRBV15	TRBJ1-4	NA	TGTGCCACCAGCAGCAGGGATGGGGAAAAACTGTTTTTT	CATSSRDGEKLFF
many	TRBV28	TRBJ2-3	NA	TGTGCCCCGACGAGGGGTGGGCCGGATACGCAGTATTTT	CAPTRGGPDTQYF
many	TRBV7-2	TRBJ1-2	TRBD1	TGTGCCAGCAGCTTAGGATCGGCAGGGGGCGGGGGCTACACCTTC	CASSLGSAGGGGYTF
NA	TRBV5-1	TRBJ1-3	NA	TGCGCCAGCAGCTTGGAACCTTCTGGCAGGAGAACTGGAAACACCATATATTTT	CASSLEPSGRRTGNTIYF
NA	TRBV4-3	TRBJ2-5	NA	TGCGCCAGCAGCCAAGTGGGGGTCGGGGAGACCCAGTACTTC	CASSQVGVGETQYF
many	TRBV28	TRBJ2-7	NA	TGTGCCAGCAGTTTATCCGGCAGTGTTAGCTCCTACGAGCAGTACTTC	CASSLSGSVSSYEQYF
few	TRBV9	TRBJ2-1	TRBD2	TGTGCCAGCAGCGTAGTCGCAGCGGGGGTTGAGCAGTTCTTC	CASSVVAAGVEQFF
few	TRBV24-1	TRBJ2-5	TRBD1	TGTGCCACCAGTGATTCCGGGACAGGGGTGGAGACCCAGTACTTC	CATSDSGTGVETQYF
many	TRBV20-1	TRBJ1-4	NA	TGCAGTGCTACCTTGCCGGCGGAGGGGGAAAAACTGTTTTTT	CSATLPAEGEKLFF
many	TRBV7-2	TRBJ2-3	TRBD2	TGTGCCAGCAGCTTTAACGGGGGGGCCATAGATACGCAGTATTTT	CASSFNGGAIDTQYF
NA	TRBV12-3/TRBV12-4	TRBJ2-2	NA	TGTGCCAGCAGTTTGGGCAGTTTATTTGAAAGGACCGGGGAGCTGTTTTTT	CASSLGSLFERTGELFF
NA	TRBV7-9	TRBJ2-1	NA	TGTGCCAGCAGCTTAGCGGAACACTATAATGAGCAGTTCTTC	CASSLAEHYNEQFF
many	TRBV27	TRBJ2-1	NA	TGTGCCAGCAGTTTAAATTGGCCGGGGGGCGGCTACAATGAGCAGTTCTTC	CASSLNWPGGGYNEQFF
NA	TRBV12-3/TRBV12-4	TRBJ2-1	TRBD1	TGTGCCAGCAGTGTCCCGGGACAGACAAATGAGCAGTTCTTC	CASSVPGQTNEQFF
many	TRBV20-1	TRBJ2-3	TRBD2	TGCAGTGCTAGAACAGGCCTAGCGGTGAAATCGGATACGCAGTATTTT	CSARTGLAVKSDTQYF
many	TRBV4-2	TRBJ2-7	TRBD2	TGTGCCAGCAGCCAACCGGGACTATCCGGTGAGCAGTACTTC	CASSQPGLSGEQYF
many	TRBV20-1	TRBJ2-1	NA	TGCAGTGCTAGCGGATACTTAAAGTTATACAATGAGCAGTTCTTC	CSASGYLKLYNEQFF
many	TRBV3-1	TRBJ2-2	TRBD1	TGTGCCAGCAGCCCGTGGACAGGGGAGGCCAGGGAGCTGTTTTTT	CASSPWTGEARELFF
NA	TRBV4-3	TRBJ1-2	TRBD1	TGCGCCAGCAGCCCGGCGGTGGGACAGGGATACGGCTACACCTTC	CASSPAVGQGYGYTF
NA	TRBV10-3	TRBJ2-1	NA	TGTGCCATCAGTCCGGCTCATTCTCCTCTCAATGAGCAGTTCTTC	CAISPAHSPLNEQFF
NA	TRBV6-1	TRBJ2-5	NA	TGTGCCAGCCTGGCGGGCCACCAAGAGACCCAGTACTTC	CASLAGHQETQYF
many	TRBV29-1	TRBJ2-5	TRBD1	TGCAGCGCCCGGGACAGGTTGAGCCAAGAGACCCAGTACTTC	CSARDRLSQETQYF
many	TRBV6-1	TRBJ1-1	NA	TGTGCCAGCTCGGTTATAACATCGAACACTGAAGCTTTCTTT	CASSVITSNTEAFF
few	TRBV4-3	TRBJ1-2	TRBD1	TGCGCCAGCAGCCAAGAAGGGGGCAGGAACTATGGCTACACCTTC	CASSQEGGRNYGYTF
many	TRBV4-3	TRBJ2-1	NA	TGCGCCAGCAGCCGGACTACAGACACCTCCTACAATGAGCAGTTCTTC	CASSRTTDTSYNEQFF